These 3 T cell receptor beta chains share one sample of origin, sequenced in a study of T cells in Graves' hyperthyroidism and ophthalmopathy. TCR beta CDR3 regions were amplified from RNA. The HTBI set primed first-round TCR CDR3 RT-PCR. Via MiXCR, TCRdb re-called the multiplex PCR reads, giving one row per CDR3 protein. The sample includes around 690,000 distinct CDR3 sequences, less than 25% of them seen just once. What was sequenced was blood. The origin of the receptors is a man younger than 45 with Graves' ophthalmopathy.

This clonotype was seen at least ten times. V and J are TRBV27 and TRBJ2-5; perhaps D is TRBD1 or TRBD2 (5 bases each). V lost 4 bases to trimming and J lost 1 base, with 7 bases between them. The CDR3 length is 13 residues. CDR1 MNHEY and CDR2 SMNVEV come from the germline V gene (reference sequence). The CDR3 DNA sequence: TGTGCCAGCAGTTGGGGACCCCAAGAGACCCAGTACTTC. Its protein product is CASSWGPQETQYF.

The rearrangement joins TRBV19 to TRBJ2-1; D may be TRBD2 (6 bases). The CDR3 loop spans 15 amino acids. Germline V lookup: CDR1 LNHDA, CDR2 SQIVND (reference sequence). V lost 4 bases to trimming and J lost 4 bases, with 14 bases between them. The CDR3 bases are TGTGCCAGTAGTAAACCGGGACTTACGTACAATGAGCAGTTCTTC. The encoded protein is CASSKPGLTYNEQFF.

This clonotype occurred many times. This chain links TRBV11-2 with TRBJ2-7; tentatively, D is TRBD2 (6 bases). The germline V gene has CDR1 SGHAT and CDR2 FQNNGV. The CDR3 is 16 residues long. V shed 2 bases and J shed 1 base, with 15 bases lying between them. The CDR3 loop is CASSLFGRRGSYEQYF. The CDR3 DNA sequence: TGTGCCAGCAGCTTATTTGGGAGGAGAGGATCCTACGAGCAGTACTTC.